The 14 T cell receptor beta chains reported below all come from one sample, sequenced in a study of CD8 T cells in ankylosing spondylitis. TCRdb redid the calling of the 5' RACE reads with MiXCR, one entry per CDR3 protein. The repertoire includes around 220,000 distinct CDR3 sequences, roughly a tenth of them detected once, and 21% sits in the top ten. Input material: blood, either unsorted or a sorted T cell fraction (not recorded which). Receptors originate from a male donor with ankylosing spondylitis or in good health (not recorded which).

The CDR3: CASSQDSLAGGLYNEQFF. DNA for the CDR3: TGTGCCAGCAGCCAAGATAGCCTAGCGGGGGGGCTATACAATGAGCAGTTCTTC. This chain joins TRBV3-1 and TRBJ2-1, with 12 bases aligning to TRBD2. The CDR3 is 18 amino acids. Per germline, CDR1 LGHDT and CDR2 YNNKEL (reference sequence). Trimming took 0 bases from V and 4 from J; bases not matched to a gene: 7.

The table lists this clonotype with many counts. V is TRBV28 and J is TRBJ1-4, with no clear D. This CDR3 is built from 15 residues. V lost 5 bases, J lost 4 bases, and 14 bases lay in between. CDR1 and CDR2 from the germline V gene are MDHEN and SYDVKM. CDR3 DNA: TGTGCCAGCAGTGCCCCGAAGGTCTATAATGAAAAACTGTTTTTT. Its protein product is CASSAPKVYNEKLFF. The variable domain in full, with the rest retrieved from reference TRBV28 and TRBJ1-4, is DVKVTQSSRYLVKRTGEKVFLECVQDMDHENMFWYRQDPGLGLRLIYFSYDVKMKEKGDIPEGYSVSREKKERFSLILESASTNQTSMYLCASSAPKVYNEKLFFGSGTQLSVL.

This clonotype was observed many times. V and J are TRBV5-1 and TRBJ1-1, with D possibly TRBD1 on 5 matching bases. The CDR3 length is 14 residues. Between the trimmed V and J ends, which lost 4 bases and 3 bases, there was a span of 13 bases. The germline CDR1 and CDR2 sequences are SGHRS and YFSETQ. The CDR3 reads CASSVWGGDTEAFF. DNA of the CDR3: TGCGCCAGCAGCGTCTGGGGCGGGGACACTGAAGCTTTCTTT.

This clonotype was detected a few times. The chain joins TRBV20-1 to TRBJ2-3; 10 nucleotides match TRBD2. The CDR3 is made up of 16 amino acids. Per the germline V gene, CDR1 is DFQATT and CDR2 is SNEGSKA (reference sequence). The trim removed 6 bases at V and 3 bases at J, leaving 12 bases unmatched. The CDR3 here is CSARRPAGGLTDTQYF. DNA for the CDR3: TGCAGTGCCAGACGTCCAGCGGGGGGGCTGACAGATACGCAGTATTTT.

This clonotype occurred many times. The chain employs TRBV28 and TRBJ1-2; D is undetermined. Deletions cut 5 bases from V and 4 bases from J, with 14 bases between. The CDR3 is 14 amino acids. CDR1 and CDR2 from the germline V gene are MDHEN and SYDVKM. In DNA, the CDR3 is TGTGCCAGCAGTCCCGGTGGGGATTCCTATGGCTACACCTTC. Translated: CASSPGGDSYGYTF.

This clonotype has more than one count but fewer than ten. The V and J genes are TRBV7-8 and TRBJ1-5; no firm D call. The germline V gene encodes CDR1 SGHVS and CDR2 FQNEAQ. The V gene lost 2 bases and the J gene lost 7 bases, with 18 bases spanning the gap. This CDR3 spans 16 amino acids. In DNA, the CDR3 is TGTGCCAGCAGCTTAAGGGTCGGGCAGCTGATACAGCCCCAGCATTTT. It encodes CASSLRVGQLIQPQHF.

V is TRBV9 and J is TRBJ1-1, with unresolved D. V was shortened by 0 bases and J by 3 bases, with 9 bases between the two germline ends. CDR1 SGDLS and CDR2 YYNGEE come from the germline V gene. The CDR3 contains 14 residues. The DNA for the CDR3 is TGTGCCAGCAGCGTAGAGGCCTTCGACACTGAAGCTTTCTTT. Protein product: CASSVEAFDTEAFF.

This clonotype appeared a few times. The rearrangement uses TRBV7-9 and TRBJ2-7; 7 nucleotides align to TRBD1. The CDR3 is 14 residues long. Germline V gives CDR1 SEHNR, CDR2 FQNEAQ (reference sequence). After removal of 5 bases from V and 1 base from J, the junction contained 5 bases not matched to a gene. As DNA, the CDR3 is TGTGCCAGCAGCGAACAGGGGCGATCCTACGAGCAGTACTTC. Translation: CASSEQGRSYEQYF.

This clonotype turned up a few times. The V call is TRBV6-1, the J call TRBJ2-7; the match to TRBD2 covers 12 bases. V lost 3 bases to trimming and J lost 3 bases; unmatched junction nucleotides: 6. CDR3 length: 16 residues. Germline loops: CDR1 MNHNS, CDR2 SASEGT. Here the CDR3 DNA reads TGTGCCAGCAGTGAGACCGGGACTAGCGGGTTCTACGAGCAGTACTTC. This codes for CASSETGTSGFYEQYF.

The DNA of the CDR3 is TGTGCCAGCAGCAGGACAGGGGCCTACTCTGGGGCCAACGTCCTGACTTTC. Protein: CASSRTGAYSGANVLTF. The chain recombines TRBV2 with TRBJ2-6, with 9 nucleotides matching TRBD1. The V segment lost 6 bases and the J segment 0 bases; nucleotides outside the gene matches: 6. This CDR3 is 17 amino acids long. The germline V gene has CDR1 SNHLY and CDR2 FYNNEI.

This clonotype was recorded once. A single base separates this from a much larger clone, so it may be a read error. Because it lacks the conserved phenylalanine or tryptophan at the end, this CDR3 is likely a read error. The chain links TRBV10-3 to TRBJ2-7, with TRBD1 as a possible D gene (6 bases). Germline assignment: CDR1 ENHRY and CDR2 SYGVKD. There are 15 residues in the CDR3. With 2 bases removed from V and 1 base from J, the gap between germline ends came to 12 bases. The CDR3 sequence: CAISESSRGSYEQYL. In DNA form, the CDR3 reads TGTGCCATCAGTGAGAGTAGCAGGGGATCCTACGAGCAGTACTTA.

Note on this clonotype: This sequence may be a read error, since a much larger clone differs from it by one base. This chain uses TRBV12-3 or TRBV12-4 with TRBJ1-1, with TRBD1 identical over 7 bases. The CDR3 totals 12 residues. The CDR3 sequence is CACSIGGGGAFF. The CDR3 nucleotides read TGTGCCTGCAGTATAGGAGGGGGCGGCGCTTTCTTT.

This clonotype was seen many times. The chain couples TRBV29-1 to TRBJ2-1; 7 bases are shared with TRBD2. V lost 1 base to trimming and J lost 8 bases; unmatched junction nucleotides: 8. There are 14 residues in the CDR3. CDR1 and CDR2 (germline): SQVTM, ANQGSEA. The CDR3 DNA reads TGCAGCGTTGAAGCCAGCGGCGCGGGGGATGAGCAGTTCTTC. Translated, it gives CSVEASGAGDEQFF.

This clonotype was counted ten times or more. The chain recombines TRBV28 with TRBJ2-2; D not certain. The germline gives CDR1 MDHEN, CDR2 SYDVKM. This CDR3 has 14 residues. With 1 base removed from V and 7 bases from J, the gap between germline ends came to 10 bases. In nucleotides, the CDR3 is TGTGCCAGCAGTTTATCCTCGGGCTTCGGGGAGCTGTTTTTT. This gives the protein CASSLSSGFGELFF.